The entry below gives a single T cell receptor (beta chain) sequence along with its context. In the original analysis: Nucleated cell number was recorded as an estimate derived from reference gene primer amplification. Only in-frame clones appear in the TCRdb table, and some are missing; sequencing was by immunoSEQ multiplex PCR. V and J calls and clone size are as listed in that table; D and trimming were resolved from the DNA. The sample carries about 100,000 clones, roughly nine tenths recorded once. Between the trimmed V and J ends, which lost 4 bases and 7 bases, there was a span of 10 bases. The germline gives CDR1 LNHDA, CDR2 SQIVND (reference sequence). The length of the CDR3 is 12 residues. These data belong to a study of blood T cell repertoires in COVID-19. Background on the study: COVID-19 samples, acute and convalescent, were from the United States, Italy and Spain. PBMCs, B-cell-depleted T cells, or T cells were the source of the cDNA or gDNA that made up the material.

The chain uses TRBV19 and TRBJ1-1; tentative D call: TRBD1 (5 bases). Sequenced sample: peripheral blood. The sequence came from a man aged 50-60 years with active COVID-19. For the CDR3, the DNA is TGTGCCAGTAGTACCCCGGGGGATGAAGCTTTCTTT. Protein sequence: CASSTPGDEAFF.